The 32 T cell receptor beta chains given below trace back to one sample, sequenced in a study of T cell repertoires in cytomegalovirus infection. TCRdb passed the reads through MiXCR, listing each CDR3 protein once. Found here are some 700,000 distinct CDR3 sequences, around a third of them singletons; the top ten hold 15% to 20%. Antigens of these TCRs are unknown. The sequencing here drew on cultured PBMCs, taken from culture after CMV antigen stimulation. Source of these receptors: a human donor in good health (CMV status not recorded). Some clones in this sample may be carry-over from other donors' samples.

The genes are TRBV2 and TRBJ1-2, with unresolved D. CDR3 length: 14 residues. From germline, CDR1 is SNHLY and CDR2 FYNNEI. Trimming shortened V by 8 bases and J by 7 bases, and 20 bases separated the two germline ends. CDR3 loop: CASLLQEVGFGYTF. The CDR3 bases are TGTGCCAGCCTATTGCAGGAGGTTGGGTTTGGCTACACCTTC.

V and J are TRBV20-1 and TRBJ1-4; 10 bases fit TRBD1. Germline values: CDR1 DFQATT, CDR2 SNEGSKA (reference sequence). The ends lost 6 bases at V and 4 bases at J; junction bases unmatched: 8. This CDR3 comprises 15 residues. CDR3: CSARGQGSYNEKLFF. Here the CDR3 DNA reads TGCAGTGCCCGGGGACAGGGGAGTTATAATGAAAAACTGTTTTTT.

The gene calls are TRBV20-1 and TRBJ2-7; 9 nucleotides line up with TRBD2. CDR3 length: 12 amino acids. V was clipped by 2 bases and J by 4 bases; unmatched bases: 0. Germline V gene data show CDR1 as DFQATT and CDR2 as SNEGSKA (reference sequence). The CDR3 sequence: CSARLAGYEQYF. The CDR3 coding sequence is TGCAGTGCTAGACTAGCGGGGTACGAGCAGTACTTC.

V usage is TRBV28 and J usage is TRBJ2-7; 8 nucleotides match TRBD1. CDR1 is MDHEN, CDR2 SYDVKM, per germline. Germline trimming cut 4 bases from V and 4 bases from J; bases unmatched to any gene: 12. The CDR3 covers 16 residues. The CDR3 loop is CASSSPPAGGGYEQYF. DNA of the CDR3: TGTGCCAGCAGTTCCCCCCCCGCAGGGGGCGGGTACGAGCAGTACTTC.

The CDR3 bases are TGCGCCAGCAGTCCCCCCTCCAGACTAGCGGGATTCTACGAGCAGTACTTC. Translated: CASSPPSRLAGFYEQYF. The V gene is TRBV23-1, the J gene TRBJ2-7, with 11 positions matching TRBD2. TRBV23-1 is marked as an open reading frame, function uncertain. This CDR3 has 17 residues. The junction had 11 bases not matched to a gene; V was cut back by 4 bases and J by 3 bases.

This clonotype was detected a few times. The genes are TRBV7-9 and TRBJ1-1; D possibly corresponds to TRBD1 (6 bases). This CDR3 is 15 amino acids long. V was clipped by 3 bases and J by 1 base, with 12 bases between them. Germline V gene lookup returns CDR1 SEHNR and CDR2 FQNEAQ (reference sequence). CDR3 in amino acids: CASSLSGVGNTEAFF. CDR3 in DNA: TGTGCCAGCAGCTTGTCAGGGGTGGGGAACACTGAAGCTTTCTTT.

The rearrangement uses TRBV11-2 and TRBJ2-7, with D possibly called TRBD1 or TRBD2 (5 bases each). V dropped 5 bases and J dropped 6 bases, with 20 bases sitting between them. This CDR3 is 15 amino acids long. Germline V gene data show CDR1 as SGHAT and CDR2 as FQNNGV. The CDR3 is CASSPLRGDKTEQYF. The CDR3 DNA reads as TGTGCCAGCAGCCCGTTGAGGGGAGACAAGACCGAGCAGTACTTC.

This clonotype appeared many times. The CDR3 DNA reads TGTGCCAGCAACGGACTAGCGGGAGGGCCGCGTTACAATGAGCAGTTCTTC. It encodes CASNGLAGGPRYNEQFF. The V and J genes are TRBV7-2 and TRBJ2-1; 15 bases are shared with TRBD2. Germline V lookup: CDR1 SGHTA, CDR2 FQGNSA. Unmatched junction bases numbered 8, after V lost 7 bases and J lost 4 bases. There are 17 residues in the CDR3.

In this sample, this clonotype turned up once. The gene calls are TRBV6-5 and TRBJ2-4, with a tentative D call TRBD1 (6 bases). Per the germline V gene, CDR1 is MNHEY and CDR2 is SVGAGI. V was cut by 5 bases and J by 9 bases, with 17 bases left in between. The CDR3 is 14 residues long. CDR3 nucleotides: TGTGCCAGCAGTCCGCGGACAGCCGTGGGCATTCAGTACTTC. Protein sequence: CASSPRTAVGIQYF.

This chain links TRBV7-8 with TRBJ2-3; tentative D call: TRBD2 (6 bases). The CDR3 contains 15 residues. The germline gives CDR1 SGHVS, CDR2 FQNEAQ. With 5 bases removed from V and 6 bases from J, the gap between germline ends came to 18 bases. The CDR3 nucleotides read TGTGCCAGCAGCCCGGGGGACTGGGTGGCGGATACGCAGTATTTT. Protein product: CASSPGDWVADTQYF. Using reference TRBV7-8 and TRBJ2-3 for the parts outside the CDR3, the full variable domain is GAGVSQSPRYKVAKRGQDVALRCDPISGHVSLFWYQQALGQGPEFLTYFQNEAQLDKSGLPSDRFFAERPEGSVSTLKIQRTQQEDSAVYLCASSPGDWVADTQYFGPGTRLTVL.

The CDR3 sequence: CASSAVGKHSPLHF. The CDR3 DNA sequence: TGTGCCAGCAGCGCAGTCGGGAAACATTCACCCCTCCACTTT. The genes are TRBV7-8 and TRBJ1-6, with D unclear. The germline CDR1 and CDR2 sequences are SGHVS and FQNEAQ. Trimming removed 5 bases at V and 8 bases at J, with 13 bases between. The CDR3 totals 14 residues.

This clonotype was seen more than once but under ten times. The V and J genes are TRBV6-1 and TRBJ1-5, with D perhaps matching TRBD1 (5 bases). The V and J ends lost 3 bases and 5 bases respectively, with 11 bases between them. The CDR3 contains 14 residues. Germline V gives CDR1 MNHNS, CDR2 SASEGT. CDR3 sequence reads: CASSDRGRDQPQHF. In nucleotides, the CDR3 is TGTGCCAGCAGTGATCGGGGCAGGGATCAGCCCCAGCATTTT.

This clonotype was detected only a few times. The chain recombines TRBV6-1 with TRBJ1-1, with D unresolved. Germline V gene lookup returns CDR1 MNHNS and CDR2 SASEGT. The ends were cut back, 2 bases at V and 1 base at J, with 11 bases in the middle. The CDR3 contains 15 residues. DNA of the CDR3: TGTGCCAGCAGTGAAATTCGGTTGGGGAACACTGAAGCTTTCTTT. As protein: CASSEIRLGNTEAFF.

This clonotype was picked up many times. The chain joins TRBV7-2 to TRBJ2-1, with unresolved D. Trimming left V 6 bases short and J 7 bases short, with 7 bases between. There are 11 residues in the CDR3. Germline CDR1 SGHTA, CDR2 FQGNSA. CDR3 loop: CASSRANEQFF. CDR3 in DNA: TGTGCCAGCAGTCGAGCGAATGAGCAGTTCTTC.

V gene TRBV5-4 combines with J gene TRBJ1-2, with TRBD1 matching 9 bases. From germline, CDR1 is SGHNT and CDR2 YYREEE (reference sequence). The V and J ends lost 0 bases and 4 bases, in that order; junction bases with no gene match: 4. This CDR3 comprises 15 residues. The CDR3 sequence is CASSLDRGRPYGYTF. The CDR3 DNA sequence: TGTGCCAGCAGCTTGGACAGGGGGCGGCCCTATGGCTACACCTTC.

The CDR3 nucleotides are TGTGCCAGCAGTTACTCGACGGCGGCCTCTAGCACAGATACGCAGTATTTT. Translated: CASSYSTAASSTDTQYF. V and J are TRBV6-6 and TRBJ2-3, with D unclear. The CDR3 loop spans 17 amino acids. In germline, CDR1 is MNHNY, CDR2 SVGAGI (reference sequence). V was pared by 0 bases and J by 0 bases, with 13 bases between.

This clonotype was seen at least ten times. This chain links TRBV7-2 with TRBJ2-5, with a tentative D call TRBD2 (5 bases). Trimming removed 6 bases at V and 0 bases at J, with 11 bases between. In germline, CDR1 is SGHTA, CDR2 FQGNSA. The CDR3 sequence is 14 residues long. As DNA, the CDR3 is TGTGCCAGCAGGTTAAGCGGAGACCAAGAGACCCAGTACTTC. Translating gives CASRLSGDQETQYF.

This clonotype was observed at least ten times. Here the CDR3 reads CASSLAGLGEQYF. In DNA, the CDR3 is TGTGCCAGCAGCTTAGCTGGACTAGGCGAGCAGTACTTC. This chain uses TRBV7-2 with TRBJ2-7, with 7 bases matching TRBD2. Losses at the gene ends were 0 bases for V and 6 bases for J; bases not matched to a gene: 2. CDR1 and CDR2 (germline): SGHTA, FQGNSA. The CDR3 totals 13 residues.

The chain links TRBV4-1 to TRBJ2-5; D remains ambiguous. This CDR3 has 14 amino acids. Germline CDR1 reads MGHRA; CDR2 reads YSYEKL. V lost 2 bases and J lost 1, with 8 bases in between. CDR3 nucleotides: TGCGCCAGCAGCCAACAAGCGATCCAAGAGACCCAGTACTTC. It encodes CASSQQAIQETQYF.

This clonotype was seen a handful of times. This sequence joins TRBV12-3 or TRBV12-4 and TRBJ2-7; TRBD2 matches 9 bases. The V gene end was trimmed by 6 bases and the J gene end by 6 bases; junction bases not matched to a gene: 9. This CDR3 has 14 residues. CDR3: CASSPSSGGPEQYF. The CDR3, as DNA: TGTGCCAGCAGCCCCTCCAGCGGGGGGCCCGAGCAGTACTTC.

The chain couples TRBV12-3 or TRBV12-4 to TRBJ1-6; 9 nucleotides line up with TRBD1. Unmatched junction bases numbered 11, after V lost 6 bases and J lost 8 bases. The CDR3 extends over 16 amino acids. The CDR3 nucleotides are TGTGCCAGCAGACCAGTGCCGGGACAGGGATATTCACCCCTCCACTTT. Protein: CASRPVPGQGYSPLHF.

This clonotype was seen only a few times. The V call is TRBV4-3, the J call TRBJ2-7; a possible D gene is TRBD2 (5 bases). V shed 3 bases and J shed 5 bases, with 20 bases lying between them. This CDR3 is built from 16 residues. Germline values: CDR1 LGHNA, CDR2 YSLEER. CDR3 amino acids: CASSHRAGNPEDEQYF. CDR3 in DNA: TGCGCCAGCAGCCATCGAGCCGGGAATCCTGAGGACGAGCAGTACTTC.

This chain joins TRBV19 and TRBJ2-7; TRBD1 matches at 10 bases. The CDR3 has 14 amino acids. V dropped 6 bases and J dropped 4; count of bases not matched to a gene: 6. Germline loops: CDR1 LNHDA, CDR2 SQIVND (reference sequence). The CDR3 loop is CASRPRQGAYEQYF. The DNA for the CDR3 is TGTGCCAGTAGACCGCGACAGGGGGCTTACGAGCAGTACTTC. Complete variable domain (other parts from reference TRBV19 and TRBJ2-7): DGGITQSPKYLFRKEGQNVTLSCEQNLNHDAMYWYRQDPGQGLRLIYYSQIVNDFQKGDIAEGYSVSREKKESFPLTVTSAQKNPTAFYLCASRPRQGAYEQYFGPGTRLTVT.

The J gene is TRBJ2-7, the V gene TRBV27; possibly TRBD2 for D (7 bases). This CDR3 is built from 14 residues. The germline CDR1 and CDR2 sequences are MNHEY and SMNVEV (reference sequence). V was cut by 6 bases and J by 5 bases, with 17 bases left in between. In DNA form, the CDR3 reads TGTGCCAGCAGCTCCAGTCGGGGGGCAGACGAGCAGTACTTC. Amino acids: CASSSSRGADEQYF.

There are many counts of this clonotype. This chain joins TRBV7-8 and TRBJ1-1, with TRBD1 as a possible D gene (6 bases). CDR1 and CDR2 (germline): SGHVS, FQNEAQ. The germline V and J ends were trimmed by 1 base and 11 bases, with 11 bases remaining between them. This CDR3 is 12 amino acids long. The CDR3 nucleotides read TGTGCCAGCAGCTTAGTTAGGACAGCCGCTTTCTTT. Its protein product is CASSLVRTAAFF.

The gene calls are TRBV12-3 or TRBV12-4 and TRBJ1-5, with 7 nucleotides matching TRBD1. This CDR3 is 13 amino acids long. Germline trimming cut 5 bases from V and 7 bases from J; bases unmatched to any gene: 5. This CDR3 reads CASSGPGGQPQHF. The CDR3 DNA reads TGTGCCAGCAGTGGGCCAGGGGGGCAGCCCCAGCATTTT.

This clonotype was seen only a few times. V gene TRBV7-2 combines with J gene TRBJ2-7; D uncertain. Trimming took off 5 bases at V and 2 bases at J, with 16 bases between the two ends. CDR1 is SGHTA, CDR2 FQGNSA, per germline. CDR3 length: 15 amino acids. CDR3 loop: CASSQGPTSAYEQYF. CDR3 bases: TGTGCCAGCAGCCAAGGGCCCACATCGGCCTACGAGCAGTACTTC.

V usage is TRBV7-9 and J usage is TRBJ2-1; D remains ambiguous. The CDR3 sequence is 11 residues long. CDR1 and CDR2 from the germline V gene are SEHNR and FQNEAQ (reference sequence). V was shortened by 5 bases and J by 10 bases, with 9 bases between the two germline ends. The CDR3 DNA reads TGTGCCAGCAGCAATGGGAAAGAGCAGTTCTTC. Its protein product is CASSNGKEQFF.

This clonotype was seen just once. The gene calls are TRBV4-3 and TRBJ2-1; 13 bases are a match to TRBD2. The CDR3 has 20 amino acids. Germline CDR1 reads LGHNA; CDR2 reads YSLEER. V trimming: 0 bases; J trimming: 2 bases; junction bases outside the gene matches: 10. This chain's CDR3 is CASSQDSLTSGRGAYNEQFF. In DNA, the CDR3 is TGCGCCAGCAGCCAAGACTCCTTAACTAGCGGGAGGGGCGCCTACAATGAGCAGTTCTTC.

This clonotype was seen more than once but under ten times. The chain employs TRBV6-5 and TRBJ2-3, with 9 bases identical to TRBD2. Germline CDR1 and CDR2: MNHEY and SVGAGI. The junction had 13 bases not matched to a gene; V was cut back by 6 bases and J by 6 bases. The CDR3 has 16 residues. The CDR3 loop reads CASSPVGGRADDTQYF. Here the CDR3 DNA reads TGTGCCAGCAGCCCCGTAGGCGGGAGGGCCGACGATACGCAGTATTTT.

The rearrangement joins TRBV7-3 to TRBJ2-3, with D tentatively TRBD2 (6 bases). The V end lost 2 bases, the J end lost 6 bases, and 18 bases lay between the germline ends. Germline CDR1 and CDR2: SGHTA and FQGTGA. This CDR3 has 16 amino acids. The CDR3 bases are TGTGCCAGCAGCTTAGCGTGGGACTCCACCCTTGATACGCAGTATTTT. This sequence encodes CASSLAWDSTLDTQYF. The full variable domain, completed using reference TRBV7-3 and TRBJ2-3, is GAGVSQTPSNKVTEKGKYVELRCDPISGHTALYWYRQSLGQGPEFLIYFQGTGAADDSGLPNDRFFAVRPEGSVSTLKIQRTERGDSAVYLCASSLAWDSTLDTQYFGPGTRLTVL.

The chain recombines TRBV5-4 with TRBJ1-2, with TRBD1 matching over 8 bases. The V segment lost 0 bases and the J segment 12 bases; nucleotides outside the gene matches: 7. The CDR3 has 13 amino acids. Germline values: CDR1 SGHNT, CDR2 YYREEE (reference sequence). The chain's CDR3 is CASSLEHRGADTF. DNA of the CDR3: TGTGCCAGCAGCTTGGAGCACAGGGGGGCGGACACCTTC.